Presented here are 27 T cell receptor beta chains from one specimen sequenced in a study of Ad26.COV2.S vaccination and SARS-CoV-2 variants. The treatment: some 19 received Ad26.COV2.S at low or high dose, single or two shots; about five received placebo; per-sample allocation not given. Samples analyzed were those drawn on day 63 after the first vaccine or placebo injection. TCRdb's copy holds only in-frame clones and misses some; the assay was immunoSEQ multiplex PCR. This table has fewer than 500,000 clones, 80% to 90% appearing once. The sample was peripheral blood, taken in a trial of Ad26.COV2.S vaccine versus placebo. The receptors were gathered from a person aged 18 to 59 who received the Ad26.COV2.S COVID-19 vaccine or a placebo.

The chain links TRBV28 to TRBJ2-2; D call uncertain. The CDR3 has 12 residues. The V gene's germline CDR1 is MDHEN and CDR2 SYDVKM. Trimming stripped 6 bases from V and 4 bases from J, with 6 bases between. The chain's CDR3 is CASRLITGELFF. The CDR3 nucleotides read TGTGCCAGCAGACTAATCACCGGGGAGCTGTTTTTT.

The rearrangement links TRBV30 to TRBJ1-2; D unresolved. Germline V gene data show CDR1 as GTSNPN and CDR2 as SVGIG (reference sequence). V shed 0 bases and J shed 3 bases, with 14 bases lying between them. The CDR3 length is 15 residues. CDR3 residues: CAWSVGSGVYYGYTF. The CDR3 DNA follows: TGTGCCTGGAGTGTAGGGTCAGGTGTCTACTATGGCTACACCTTC.

This clone has only one observation. The CDR3 bases are TGTGCCAGTAGTATTTGGGGGCCGGGACATTTAATAGGAAACACCATATATTTT. Translation: CASSIWGPGHLIGNTIYF. This sequence joins TRBV19 and TRBJ1-3; D possibly corresponds to TRBD1 (6 bases). The germline CDR1 and CDR2 sequences are LNHDA and SQIVND (reference sequence). This CDR3 spans 18 amino acids. The V and J ends lost 3 bases and 4 bases respectively, with 22 bases between them.

The gene calls are TRBV19 and TRBJ1-3; D ambiguous. Germline loops: CDR1 LNHDA, CDR2 SQIVND (reference sequence). The CDR3 covers 15 residues. V was shortened by 4 bases and J by 0 bases, with 10 bases between the two germline ends. CDR3 loop: CASSNPPGSGNTIYF. The CDR3 coding sequence is TGTGCCAGTAGTAACCCCCCGGGCTCTGGAAACACCATATATTTT.

This chain uses TRBV18 with TRBJ2-1; 9 positions agree with TRBD2. The CDR3 length is 16 residues. Germline V lookup: CDR1 KGHSH, CDR2 LQKENI. J lost 6 bases, V lost 0 bases, and 6 bases had no gene match. CDR3 DNA sequence: TGTGCCAGCTCACCACCGTCGCGGGGGGGCACCAATGAGCAGTTCTTC. Its protein product is CASSPPSRGGTNEQFF.

The chain is built from TRBV18 and TRBJ2-7; no clear D. Germline CDR1 and CDR2: KGHSH and LQKENI. The CDR3 totals 13 residues. V was clipped by 3 bases and J by 0 bases, with 6 bases between them. CDR3 in amino acids: CASSPRHSYEQYF. CDR3 DNA: TGTGCCAGCTCACCCAGACACTCCTACGAGCAGTACTTC.

The chain uses TRBV28 and TRBJ1-1, with D maybe TRBD1 (6 bases). In germline, CDR1 is MDHEN, CDR2 SYDVKM. V was clipped by 4 bases and J by 0 bases, with 15 bases between them. CDR3 length: 16 amino acids. The CDR3 region is CASSSEWGGLNTEAFF. CDR3 in DNA: TGTGCCAGCAGTTCCGAATGGGGGGGCTTGAACACTGAAGCTTTCTTT.

This chain joins TRBV13 and TRBJ1-3, with D possibly matching TRBD1 (6 bases). V lost 2 bases to trimming and J lost 2 bases, with 13 bases between them. The CDR3 covers 16 residues. The V gene's germline CDR1 is PRHDT and CDR2 FYEKMQ (reference sequence). CDR3 amino acids: CASSLSQGGTGNTIYF. The CDR3 coding sequence is TGTGCCAGCAGCTTATCACAGGGTGGAACTGGAAACACCATATATTTT.

The J gene is TRBJ1-4, the V gene TRBV19, with 9 bases matching TRBD1. The V gene's germline CDR1 is LNHDA and CDR2 SQIVND (reference sequence). With 4 bases clipped from V and 7 bases from J, the junction kept 4 bases outside the gene matches. The CDR3 runs to 14 residues. The CDR3 here is CASSRDREGEKLFF. The CDR3 nucleotides are TGTGCCAGTAGTAGGGACAGGGAGGGTGAAAAACTGTTTTTT.

The gene calls are TRBV3-1 (or the pseudogene TRBV3-2) and TRBJ1-2; D gene ambiguous. Germline CDR1 LGHDT, CDR2 YNNKEL (reference sequence). With 2 bases removed from V and 0 bases from J, the gap between germline ends came to 4 bases. The CDR3 length is 13 residues. CDR3 coding DNA: TGTGCCAGCAGCCAAACACCTAACTATGGCTACACCTTC. As protein: CASSQTPNYGYTF.

V usage is TRBV28 and J usage is TRBJ1-5, with D possibly matching TRBD1 (5 bases). V lost 8 bases, J lost 3 bases, and 11 bases lay in between. The germline V gene has CDR1 MDHEN and CDR2 SYDVKM. The CDR3 contains 13 residues. In nucleotides, the CDR3 is TGTGCCAGCGGCAGGACACCCAATCAGCCCCAGCATTTT. The encoded protein is CASGRTPNQPQHF.

This chain connects TRBV11-2 to TRBJ2-1; D is possibly TRBD1 or TRBD2 (5 bases each). The V gene lost 1 base and the J gene lost 6 bases, with 13 bases spanning the gap. The CDR3 has 15 residues. The germline CDR1 and CDR2 sequences are SGHAT and FQNNGV. The CDR3 protein is CASSLGGVGVNEQFF. Written as DNA, the CDR3 is TGTGCCAGCAGCTTAGGCGGAGTGGGGGTCAATGAGCAGTTCTTC.

V and J are TRBV7-3 and TRBJ2-3; 9 bases line up with TRBD2. Germline V gives CDR1 SGHTA, CDR2 FQGTGA. This CDR3 is built from 14 residues. With V trimmed by 5 bases and J by 5 bases, 5 bases remained unmatched. CDR3 protein: CASSPGLAKDTQYF. The CDR3 nucleotides are TGTGCCAGCAGCCCGGGACTAGCAAAAGATACGCAGTATTTT.

V is TRBV27 and J is TRBJ2-2; a possible D gene is TRBD2 (6 bases). V gave up 5 bases and J gave up 6 bases, with 16 bases separating them. This CDR3 comprises 15 residues. Per the germline V gene, CDR1 is MNHEY and CDR2 is SMNVEV (reference sequence). CDR3 protein: CASSPHRLVAGELFF. The DNA of the CDR3 is TGTGCCAGCAGTCCCCACCGACTAGTGGCCGGGGAGCTGTTTTTT.

The chain uses TRBV4-2 and TRBJ1-5; D remains unclear. Germline values: CDR1 LGHNA, CDR2 YNFKEQ. This CDR3 spans 15 amino acids. Trimming cost V 0 bases and J 3 bases, with 9 bases left between them. In DNA, the CDR3 is TGTGCCAGCAGCCAAGAATACGGGAACAATCAGCCCCAGCATTTT. Translation gives CASSQEYGNNQPQHF.

CDR3 DNA sequence: TGTGCCAGCAGCTCAGAAAACAGCTTATTGTCCCAGCATTTT. The encoded protein is CASSSENSLLSQHF. V and J are TRBV7-9 and TRBJ1-5; no reliable D call. The CDR3 is 14 amino acids. CDR1 and CDR2 from the germline V gene are SEHNR and FQNEAQ (reference sequence). V was clipped by 4 bases and J by 11 bases, with 18 bases between them.

This clone has just one count. V gene TRBV18 combines with J gene TRBJ1-3; D is undetermined. Germline CDR1 and CDR2: KGHSH and LQKENI. Trimming cost V 3 bases and J 0 bases, with 12 bases left between them. The CDR3 is made up of 16 amino acids. CDR3: CASSPPGGVSGNTIYF. The CDR3 region has the DNA TGTGCCAGCTCACCCCCGGGCGGGGTCTCTGGAAACACCATATATTTT. Looking up the rest from reference TRBV18 and TRBJ1-3 gives the full variable domain: NAGVMQNPRHLVRRRGQEARLRCSPMKGHSHVYWYRQLPEEGLKFMVYLQKENIIDESGMPKERFSAEFPKEGPSILRIQQVVRGDSAAYFCASSPPGGVSGNTIYFGEGSWLTVV.

The genes are TRBV4-2 and TRBJ2-2; the D call may be TRBD1 or TRBD2 (6 bases each). Germline CDR1 LGHNA, CDR2 YNFKEQ. The length of the CDR3 is 16 residues. Trimming stripped 0 bases from V and 5 bases from J, with 13 bases between. The CDR3 bases are TGTGCCAGCAGCCAAGAAGGGGGAGGCCCTACCGGGGAGCTGTTTTTT. As protein: CASSQEGGGPTGELFF.

This clone has just a few counts. This rearrangement joins TRBV3-1 (or the pseudogene TRBV3-2) to TRBJ1-6; maybe TRBD1 (5 bases). Germline CDR1 reads LGHDT; CDR2 reads YNNKEL (reference sequence). CDR3 size: 14 residues. V lost 4 bases to trimming and J lost 10 bases, with 14 bases between them. CDR3 sequence (DNA): TGTGCCAGCAGCCCCCGGGGGGGGAACTCACCCCTCCACTTT. Protein sequence: CASSPRGGNSPLHF.

The chain recombines TRBV27 with TRBJ1-5; D remains unclear. The germline V gene has CDR1 MNHEY and CDR2 SMNVEV (reference sequence). With 0 bases removed from V and 11 bases from J, the gap between germline ends came to 20 bases. This CDR3 has 16 amino acids. CDR3 nucleotide sequence: TGTGCCAGCAGTTTATCGAGTTCCATTGGGAGAATTTCCCAGCATTTT. Protein: CASSLSSSIGRISQHF.

J is TRBJ2-1 and V is TRBV27, with no clear D. Trimming shortened V by 6 bases and J by 4 bases, and 16 bases separated the two germline ends. Germline V gives CDR1 MNHEY, CDR2 SMNVEV (reference sequence). The CDR3 is 15 amino acids. The CDR3 is CASSPTRLRYNEQFF. The DNA for the CDR3 is TGTGCCAGCAGCCCCACCCGTTTGCGGTACAATGAGCAGTTCTTC.

This chain links TRBV5-1 with TRBJ2-1; TRBD2 agrees at 7 bases. Trimming took 4 bases from V and 0 from J; bases not matched to a gene: 10. Per germline, CDR1 SGHRS and CDR2 YFSETQ. The CDR3 length is 17 residues. CDR3 DNA sequence: TGCGCCAGCAGCCCCCACGTGGGCGGGAGCTCCTACAATGAGCAGTTCTTC. This codes for CASSPHVGGSSYNEQFF.

V usage is TRBV11-1 and J usage is TRBJ2-1, with D tentatively TRBD1 or TRBD2 (6 bases each). This CDR3 contains 12 residues. V lost 4 bases, J lost 9 bases, and 10 bases lay in between. CDR1 and CDR2 (germline): SGHAT, FQDESV (reference sequence). The CDR3 DNA reads TGTGCCAGCAGCTCACAGGGAGGTGAGCAGTTCTTC. Protein sequence: CASSSQGGEQFF.

V and J are TRBV9 and TRBJ2-3, with D unclear. Trimming removed 2 bases at V and 1 base at J, with 14 bases between. Germline V gene sequence: CDR1 SGDLS, CDR2 YYNGEE. The CDR3 covers 16 residues. CDR3 sequence (DNA): TGTGCCAGCAGCGTTCTCTCTCGCCCCCGCACAGATACGCAGTATTTT. This sequence encodes CASSVLSRPRTDTQYF.

The chain employs TRBV27 and TRBJ1-2, with no clear D. The germline V gene has CDR1 MNHEY and CDR2 SMNVEV (reference sequence). The CDR3 has 13 amino acids. With 2 bases removed from V and 5 bases from J, the gap between germline ends came to 9 bases. The CDR3 is CASSLVLKYGYTF. CDR3 DNA: TGTGCCAGCAGTTTAGTTTTGAAGTATGGCTACACCTTC.

The chain joins TRBV6-5 to TRBJ1-4; no clear D gene. Deletions cut 7 bases from V and 7 bases from J, with 19 bases between. The CDR3 extends over 15 amino acids. Germline CDR1 reads MNHEY; CDR2 reads SVGAGI. CDR3 region: CASKEWSGMAEKLFF. The CDR3 region has the DNA TGTGCCAGCAAGGAGTGGTCCGGGATGGCTGAAAAACTGTTTTTT.

The J gene is TRBJ1-4, the V gene TRBV4-3; TRBD1 might be the D (6 bases). This CDR3 region has 18 residues. V was clipped by 0 bases and J by 7 bases, with 21 bases between them. CDR1 is LGHNA and CDR2 is YSLEER in the germline V gene. CDR3 residues: CASSQETPAWGAGEKLFF. The CDR3 region has the DNA TGCGCCAGCAGCCAAGAAACGCCTGCTTGGGGGGCGGGTGAAAAACTGTTTTTT.